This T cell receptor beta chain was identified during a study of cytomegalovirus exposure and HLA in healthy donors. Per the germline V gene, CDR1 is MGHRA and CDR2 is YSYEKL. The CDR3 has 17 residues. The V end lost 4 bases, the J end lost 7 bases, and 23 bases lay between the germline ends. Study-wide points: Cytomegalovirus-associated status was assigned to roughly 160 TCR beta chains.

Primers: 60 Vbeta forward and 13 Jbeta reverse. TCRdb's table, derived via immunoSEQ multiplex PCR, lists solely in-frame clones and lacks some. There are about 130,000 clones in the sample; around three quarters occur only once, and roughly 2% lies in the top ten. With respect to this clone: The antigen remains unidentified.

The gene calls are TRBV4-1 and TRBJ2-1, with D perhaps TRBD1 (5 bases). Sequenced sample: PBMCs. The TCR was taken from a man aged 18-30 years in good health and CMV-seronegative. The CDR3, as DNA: TGCGCCAGCAGCCCCCTGGGCCCCGTGGCAGGGTGGAATGAGCAGTTCTTC. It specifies CASSPLGPVAGWNEQFF.